This TCR beta chain was recorded in a study of CD8 T cells in Susac syndrome. Germline V gene sequence: CDR1 LGHNA, CDR2 YSLEER. The CDR3 has 15 amino acids. V lost 0 bases and J 6 bases, leaving 14 bases between the germline ends. Study-level findings and limits: The authors found sixteen Susac-specific public clones in total CD8+ repertoires and roughly five in CD8+ TEMRA repertoires. Maximal CD8+ clonal expansion in Susac was observed within TEMRA cells and among active patients. The authors acknowledged that the study's TCR sequencing and HLA analysis involved relatively few individuals.

Regarding this clonotype: The antigen is unknown.

RNA, at about 0.45 to 1 ug, was reverse transcribed with random hexamers. TCRdb re-called the immunoSEQ multiplex PCR reads with MiXCR, one entry per CDR3 protein. Among 80,000 or so distinct CDR3 sequences listed, 95% to 97% were seen once. Sequencing targeted TCR beta in blood CD8+ and CD4+ T cells. This sequence joins TRBV4-3 and TRBJ1-2; D remains ambiguous. The sequence came from a human donor with Susac syndrome. The sequenced material came from CD8+ T cells from PBMCs. This CDR3 reads CASSQDMGRRDGYTF. DNA for the CDR3: TGCGCCAGCAGCCAAGATATGGGTCGGCGGGATGGCTACACCTTC.